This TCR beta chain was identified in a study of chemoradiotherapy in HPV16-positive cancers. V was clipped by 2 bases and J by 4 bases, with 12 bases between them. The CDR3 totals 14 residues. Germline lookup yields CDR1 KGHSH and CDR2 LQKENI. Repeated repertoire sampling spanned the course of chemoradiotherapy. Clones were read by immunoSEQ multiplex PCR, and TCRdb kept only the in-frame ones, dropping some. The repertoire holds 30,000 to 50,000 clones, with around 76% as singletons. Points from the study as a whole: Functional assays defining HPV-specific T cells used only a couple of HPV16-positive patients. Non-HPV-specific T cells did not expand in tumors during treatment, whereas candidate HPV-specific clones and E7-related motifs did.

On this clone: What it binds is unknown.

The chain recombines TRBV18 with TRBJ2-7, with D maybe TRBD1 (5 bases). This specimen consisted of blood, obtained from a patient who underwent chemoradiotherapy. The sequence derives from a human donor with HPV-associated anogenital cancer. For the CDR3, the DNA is TGTGCCAGCTCACCAAGGGCAGGGCAATACGAGCAGTACTTC. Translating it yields CASSPRAGQYEQYF.